Described below is a single T cell receptor (beta chain) sequence and its context. Its antigen is still unknown. J lost 5 bases, V lost 4 bases, and 6 bases had no gene match. The CDR3 has 15 amino acids. Germline values: CDR1 KGHSH, CDR2 LQKENI. TCRdb recomputed calls from the 5' RACE reads with MiXCR, one row per CDR3 protein. Here the sample spans some 130,000 distinct CDR3 sequences, around 7.9% being singletons. This sample is part of a study of CD8 T cells in ankylosing spondylitis. Study-wide findings and caveats: Reported data indicate significant enrichment of disease-linked clones within matched ankylosing spondylitis synovial fluid. Typical of ankylosing spondylitis blood, it appeared, was a TCR beta motif of eight highly homologous variants.

The V call is TRBV18, the J call TRBJ2-2, with 8 positions matching TRBD1. The TCR was taken from a female donor with ankylosing spondylitis or in good health (not recorded which). Sequences were obtained from blood, either unsorted or a sorted T cell fraction (not recorded which). The DNA of the CDR3 is TGTGCCAGCTCACAAGGACAGGGTAGAACCGGGGAGCTGTTTTTT. It codes for CASSQGQGRTGELFF.